The clone carrying this T cell receptor beta chain was counted ten times or more. The data were taken from a study of regulatory T cells in long-lasting Graves disease. Stated time point: newly diagnosed GD, antithyroid drugs for less than 3 months. The TCR library was made from RNA extracted from PBMCs. iRepertoire HTBI primers and Arm-PCR of CDR3 regions built TCR beta libraries. From the multiplex PCR reads, TCRdb called clonotypes with MiXCR, one entry per CDR3 protein. The repertoire includes approximately 300,000 distinct CDR3 sequences, approximately 20% of them detected once, and about 36% sits in the top ten. The specimen comprised peripheral blood mononuclear cells (PBMCs), sampled at new diagnosis, from a patient treated with antithyroid drugs. The receptor was isolated from a female donor with Graves disease.

CDR3 DNA: TGTGCCAGCACTCCGTGGGGGAAGTACAATGAGCAGTTCTTC. Translating it yields CASTPWGKYNEQFF. The gene calls are TRBV12-3 or TRBV12-4 and TRBJ2-1; possibly TRBD1 or TRBD2 for D (5 bases each). Trimming cost V 7 bases and J 4 bases, with 14 bases left between them. This CDR3 has 14 amino acids.